This TCR beta chain was profiled in a study of T cell repertoires in cytomegalovirus infection. This clonotype was detected only a few times. Its antigen is still unknown. With V trimmed by 11 bases and J by 7 bases, 13 bases remained unmatched. Per germline, CDR1 MDHEN and CDR2 SYDVKM. This CDR3 contains 13 residues. TCRdb used MiXCR to reprocess the reads, holding one entry per CDR3 protein. The repertoire holds hundreds of thousands of distinct CDR3 sequences, with around a third as singletons. V gene TRBV28 combines with J gene TRBJ1-2; 7 bases are shared with TRBD1. Sequenced material: cultured PBMCs, taken from culture after CMV antigen stimulation. The origin of this receptor is a human donor in good health (CMV status not recorded). Some clones in this sample may be carry-over from other donors' samples. CDR3 nucleotide sequence: TGTGCCTCCCTACGACAGGGTCATGGTGGCTACACCTTC. This sequence encodes CASLRQGHGGYTF.